These T cell receptor beta chains were read from a single sample in a study of T cell clonotyping in hematopoietic cell transplantation. Data came from immunoSEQ multiplex PCR; TCRdb stores just in-frame clones and leaves some out. This sample carries 20,000 or so clones, roughly 90% of them seen once, and the ten largest clones take 3.7%. Sequences were derived from peripheral blood mononuclear cells, sampled before stem cell transplant. The receptors come from a man aged 18-30 years with biphenotypic leukemia. Some clones in this sample may be carry-over from other donors' samples. Each CDR3 is given with its conserved first and last residue. A D gene is named only where the DNA matches it firmly. Size values are once, few and many counts, or a class for expanded clones, and some rows have none.

DNA: TGTGCCAGCAGTTCCCTGATAGCGGGAGGGACCTACGAGCAGTACTTC
CDR3: CASSSLIAGGTYEQYF
J: TRBJ2-7
size: -
D: TRBD2
V: TRBV6-5

DNA: TGTGCCATCAGTGAGGTTGACGAGCAGTACTTC
CDR3: CAISEVDEQYF
J: TRBJ2-7
size: -
D: -
V: TRBV10-3

DNA: TGCAGCGCGCCTGGGGGTCTCCTCTCCTACAATGAGCAGTTCTTC
CDR3: CSAPGGLLSYNEQFF
J: TRBJ2-1
size: -
D: -
V: TRBV29-1

DNA: TGTGCCAGCAGCTCGCCGGGACTAGAGATCGCCGGGGAGCTGTTTTTT
CDR3: CASSSPGLEIAGELFF
J: TRBJ2-2
size: -
D: TRBD2
V: TRBV14

DNA: TGTGCCAGCAGCCGATCTTCAGGGGGAAGATCACCCCTCCACTTT
CDR3: CASSRSSGGRSPLHF
J: TRBJ1-6
size: -
D: TRBD1
V: TRBV7-2

DNA: TGTGCCAGCAGTTATCTGGGGAATCAGCCCCAGCATTTT
CDR3: CASSYLGNQPQHF
J: TRBJ1-5
size: few
D: -
V: TRBV27

DNA: TGTGCCAGTAGTATGTCCCCGAAGAGGGCTGGAAAGGGCTACACCTTC
CDR3: CASSMSPKRAGKGYTF
J: TRBJ1-2
size: -
D: -
V: TRBV19

DNA: TGTGCCAGCAGCTTGACTAGCGGATTCCCTTCCTACGAGCAGTACTTC
CDR3: CASSLTSGFPSYEQYF
J: TRBJ2-7
size: -
D: TRBD2
V: TRBV11-3

DNA: TGTGCCAGCAGCCAAGTACCCTTGGACAGGGGTTCTCTGGACGAGCAGTACTTC
CDR3: CASSQVPLDRGSLDEQYF
J: TRBJ2-7
size: -
D: TRBD1
V: TRBV4-2

DNA: TGTGCCAGCAGGGGACAGTCGGGACGAGCCACTGAAGCTTTCTTT
CDR3: CASRGQSGRATEAFF
J: TRBJ1-1
size: -
D: TRBD1
V: TRBV2

DNA: TGTGCCAGCAGAATCGTCGGGACTAATGAAAAACTGTTTTTT
CDR3: CASRIVGTNEKLFF
J: TRBJ1-4
size: -
D: -
V: TRBV6-1

DNA: TGTGCCAGCAGTGATCGTCCTAACTATGGCTACACCTTC
CDR3: CASSDRPNYGYTF
J: TRBJ1-2
size: once
D: -
V: TRBV2

DNA: TGTGCCAGCAGCTTAAAAAAGGTAAGCGGGAGGGCCCCCTACGAGCAGTACTTC
CDR3: CASSLKKVSGRAPYEQYF
J: TRBJ2-7
size: -
D: TRBD2
V: TRBV7-9

DNA: TGTGCCTGGAGTCAGCATAGCAATCAGCCCCAGCATTTT
CDR3: CAWSQHSNQPQHF
J: TRBJ1-5
size: -
D: -
V: TRBV30

DNA: TGTGCCAGCAGTGAATTCAGGGCCAACAATCAGCCCCAGCATTTT
CDR3: CASSEFRANNQPQHF
J: TRBJ1-5
size: -
D: -
V: TRBV2

DNA: TGTGCCATCAGTCCCGTGGACCAAGAGACCCAGTACTTC
CDR3: CAISPVDQETQYF
J: TRBJ2-5
size: once
D: -
V: TRBV10-3

DNA: TGCGCCAGCAGCTTGGGGTCGGCCATGAACACTGAAGCTTTCTTT
CDR3: CASSLGSAMNTEAFF
J: TRBJ1-1
size: -
D: -
V: TRBV5-1

DNA: TGTGCCACCAGCAGAGGCATCGGAGGGAATCAGCCCCAGCATTTT
CDR3: CATSRGIGGNQPQHF
J: TRBJ1-5
size: -
D: -
V: TRBV15

DNA: TGCAGTGCAGGGGGTTCACCCCTCCACTTT
CDR3: CSAGGSPLHF
J: TRBJ1-6
size: -
D: -
V: TRBV20-1

DNA: TGTGCCAGCAGTTACCAGGGGTACGGTTATGGCTACACCTTC
CDR3: CASSYQGYGYGYTF
J: TRBJ1-2
size: -
D: -
V: TRBV6-6

DNA: TGTGCCAGTACCCCCCTGGACAGGAACACTGAAGCTTTCTTT
CDR3: CASTPLDRNTEAFF
J: TRBJ1-1
size: -
D: -
V: TRBV19

DNA: TGTGCCACTTTACTACATCCCGGGACCGACATTCGGGAGCCCCAGCATTTT
CDR3: CATLLHPGTDIREPQHF
J: TRBJ1-5
size: -
D: -
V: TRBV19

DNA: TGTGCCAGCAGCTTAAACAGGGCCCCCTTGAGCTCCTACAATGAGCAGTTCTTC
CDR3: CASSLNRAPLSSYNEQFF
J: TRBJ2-1
size: -
D: -
V: TRBV7-2

DNA: TGTGCCAGCAGCCCGACTAGCGGGAGTGGGGCCAACGTCCTGACTTTC
CDR3: CASSPTSGSGANVLTF
J: TRBJ2-6
size: -
D: TRBD2
V: TRBV4-2

DNA: TGTGCCAGCAGTGAGCCGGGATCGGCGGTCACAGATACGCAGTATTTT
CDR3: CASSEPGSAVTDTQYF
J: TRBJ2-3
size: -
D: -
V: TRBV2

DNA: TGTGCCAGCAGCAGGGACAGGGATCAGCCCCAGCATTTT
CDR3: CASSRDRDQPQHF
J: TRBJ1-5
size: -
D: TRBD1
V: TRBV7-3

DNA: TGTGCCAGCAGTGACTCCGGGGGGCGCGGCACAGATACGCAGTATTTT
CDR3: CASSDSGGRGTDTQYF
J: TRBJ2-3
size: -
D: -
V: TRBV6-4

DNA: TGTGCCAGCAGAGAAAGACAGGCTCTTAAGCCTGAAGCTTTCTTT
CDR3: CASRERQALKPEAFF
J: TRBJ1-1
size: -
D: -
V: TRBV2

DNA: TGTGCCAGTAGGGGACAGGGCCAGCCCCAGCATTTT
CDR3: CASRGQGQPQHF
J: TRBJ1-5
size: -
D: TRBD1
V: TRBV19

DNA: TGTGCCAGCAGCGTAGGGACAGCCTCTGGAAACACCATATATTTT
CDR3: CASSVGTASGNTIYF
J: TRBJ1-3
size: -
D: TRBD1
V: TRBV7-9

DNA: TGCAGCGTTTCACAAGAGGCGATAGGTGGCTACACCTTC
CDR3: CSVSQEAIGGYTF
J: TRBJ1-2
size: -
D: -
V: TRBV29-1

DNA: TGTGCCAGCAAGAAGGGTGGGGCGAACTATGGCTACACCTTC
CDR3: CASKKGGANYGYTF
J: TRBJ1-2
size: -
D: -
V: TRBV21-1

DNA: TGTGCCAGCAGCGGAGAGAGGGGGGTGAACACCGGGGAGCTGTTTTTT
CDR3: CASSGERGVNTGELFF
J: TRBJ2-2
size: -
D: -
V: TRBV9

DNA: TGTGCCAGCAGTTTATCCCTAGCGCGAACCTACGAGCAGTACTTC
CDR3: CASSLSLARTYEQYF
J: TRBJ2-7
size: -
D: -
V: TRBV27

DNA: TGTGCCAGTAGGATGGGGCTAGCGAGATTCGCCACCGGGGGGGAGCTGTTTTTT
CDR3: CASRMGLARFATGGELFF
J: TRBJ2-2
size: -
D: -
V: TRBV19

DNA: TGTGCCTGCTCTAGCGGCGGGAGCTCCTACGAGCAGTACTTC
CDR3: CACSSGGSSYEQYF
J: TRBJ2-7
size: -
D: TRBD2
V: TRBV19

DNA: TGCGCCAGCAGCCAAGGTTATAGCTCAGTAGTCTATGGCTACACCTTC
CDR3: CASSQGYSSVVYGYTF
J: TRBJ1-2
size: -
D: -
V: TRBV4-1

DNA: TGTGCCAGCCGCCGGCAGGCCTCCTACGAGCAGTACTTC
CDR3: CASRRQASYEQYF
J: TRBJ2-7
size: few
D: -
V: TRBV6-6

DNA: TGTGCCAGCTCACAAAGGACAGGGGGCCGCGGCACTGAAGCTTTCTTT
CDR3: CASSQRTGGRGTEAFF
J: TRBJ1-1
size: -
D: TRBD1
V: TRBV18

DNA: TGTGCCAGCAGTCTACTCGGACAGAACACTGAAGCTTTCTTT
CDR3: CASSLLGQNTEAFF
J: TRBJ1-1
size: -
D: -
V: TRBV6-5

DNA: TGCAGCGTTAGGTTCTCGGGGAACACTGAAGCTTTCTTT
CDR3: CSVRFSGNTEAFF
J: TRBJ1-1
size: -
D: -
V: TRBV29-1

DNA: TGCAGCGTAAGACAGGGGGCGGCTGGGGCCAACGTCCTGACTTTC
CDR3: CSVRQGAAGANVLTF
J: TRBJ2-6
size: once
D: TRBD1
V: TRBV29-1